Given below is one T cell receptor (beta chain) in context. At one of its ends the junction is not consistent with the germline gene, which may arise from a read error. The V gene's germline CDR1 is SEHNR and CDR2 FQNEAQ (reference sequence). The CDR3 is 12 residues long. The data belong to a study of tumor-infiltrating lymphocytes in primary liver carcinoma. Total RNA (approximately 450 ng) served as template for TCR beta cDNA synthesis primed by a constant-region primer. ARM-PCR was slightly modified, and three nested multiplex PCR rounds with it gave rise to the TCR beta libraries. Forward primers for TRBV1-TRBV30 and a C-beta reverse primer served the first two PCR rounds, at roughly 10 cycles each. In TCRdb, the multiplex PCR reads were re-called with MiXCR into one record per CDR3 protein. The repertoire has around 47,000 distinct CDR3 sequences, around 70% of them found once; the top ten carry under 20%.

Without any cell sorting, about 18-31 mg of bulk tissue yielded co-extracted RNA and DNA. Over 80% of the cells were viable tumor cells in every tumor sample. The TCR was taken from a man in his forties with primary liver carcinoma and hepatitis B virus infection. The chain links TRBV7-9 to TRBJ2-7; tentatively, D is TRBD1 (5 bases). Sequences were obtained from liver tumor tissue from sampling region 2. Subset denoted: tumor region T2, inferior pole. The CDR3 spells CASSQRQSEKYF. For the CDR3, the DNA is TGTGCCAGCAGCCAGAGACAGAGCGAGAAGTACTTC.